What follows describes a single T cell receptor beta chain. This specimen comes from a study of T cells in Graves' hyperthyroidism and ophthalmopathy. The V gene end was trimmed by 2 bases and the J gene end by 2 bases; junction bases not matched to a gene: 6. Per germline, CDR1 SGHTA and CDR2 FQGNSA. The CDR3 contains 15 residues. The TCR beta CDR3 regions underwent amplification using RNA transcripts as the source. First-round RT-PCR of the TCR CDR3 relied on the HTBI primer set. TCRdb reprocessed the multiplex PCR reads with MiXCR, giving one entry per CDR3 protein. Of 45,000 to 75,000 distinct CDR3 sequences listed, just under 50% are singletons.

The receptor's source is a woman in her twenties or thirties with Graves' ophthalmopathy. Specimen: blood. The gene calls are TRBV7-2 and TRBJ2-7; 7 nucleotides agree with TRBD1. CDR3 nucleotides: TGTGCCAGCAGCTTACCTAAAGGACAGGCCTACGAGCAGTACTTC. It encodes CASSLPKGQAYEQYF.